The rows below give T cell receptor beta chains drawn from one sample of a study of post-analysis software for immune sequencing data. TCRdb re-called the PCR reads with MiXCR, one entry per CDR3 protein. The repertoire holds some 190,000 distinct CDR3 sequences, with 29% as singletons. Sequenced sample: blood. The receptors come from a girl between 2 and 17 years old with multiple sclerosis. Both conserved end residues are part of each CDR3. The order of the fields is clone size, J gene, V gene, CDR3 protein. Clone size, where shown, is once, few, many, or a class for clones that have expanded.

many TRBJ2-1 TRBV2 CASSEEAGGRSEQFF
many TRBJ2-5 TRBV7-8 CASSLVLSEGQLKETQYF
NA TRBJ1-1 TRBV28 CASSRQVNTEAFF
many TRBJ2-7 TRBV3-1 CASSRRLATYKTSYEQYF
few TRBJ2-5 TRBV10-2 CASRRDFSNNEQYF
few TRBJ2-7 TRBV2 CASSHPGTGGYEQYF
few TRBJ2-5 TRBV10-1 CASRESRGRKTQYF
NA TRBJ2-1 TRBV28 CAGSGQPGGLNNEQFF
many TRBJ2-5 TRBV7-9 CASSLARAGQETQYF
few TRBJ2-3 TRBV20-1 CSAPLAGGLRDTQYF
many TRBJ2-5 TRBV6-5 CASSYRERETQYF
NA TRBJ2-3 TRBV12-3/TRBV12-4 CASSLKRQYF
NA TRBJ2-3 TRBV12-3/TRBV12-4 CASSLQTDTQYF
NA TRBJ2-7 TRBV5-6 CASSSRGRGAYEQYF
NA TRBJ2-5 TRBV2 CASRRGTSETQYF
many TRBJ2-1 TRBV20-1 CSARWWGHDSYNEQFF
NA TRBJ2-4 TRBV18 CASSPQGGGNIQYF
few TRBJ2-5 TRBV9 CASSVVRDHPNNEQYF
NA TRBJ1-1 TRBV6-5 CASSPQGGNTEAFF
many TRBJ2-3 TRBV27 CASSLLQGTDTQYF
few TRBJ2-1 TRBV14 CASSQDLTPAPTEQFF
few TRBJ2-5 TRBV28 CASSFGLAGGLETQYF
many TRBJ2-7 TRBV28 CASSLSMGIVTYEQYF
many TRBJ2-7 TRBV5-1 CASSLEGRSDEQYF
many TRBJ2-1 TRBV15 CATSRDLGGPLYNEQFF
few TRBJ2-5 TRBV5-1 CASSLTPLAGGSETQYF
many TRBJ2-7 TRBV20-1 CSASSPLRLASRSYEQYF
NA TRBJ2-1 TRBV7-9 CASSYPGLYNNEQFF
few TRBJ1-1 TRBV7-3 CASSPGWGTEAFF
many TRBJ1-2 TRBV12-5 CASGYGQANYGYTF
many TRBJ2-7 TRBV28 CASSFFAAYEQYF
NA TRBJ1-1 TRBV5-8 CTSSFNGQASGAFF
few TRBJ1-1 TRBV5-5 CASSFHPGPREANTEAFF
few TRBJ1-5 TRBV6-5 CASGTRSNQPQHF
few TRBJ2-1 TRBV10-3 CAISESMGSSYEQFF
few TRBJ2-6 TRBV2 CASSVGPGANVLTF
many TRBJ1-2 TRBV29-1 CSVGGIYGYTF
few TRBJ1-2 TRBV5-1 CASGLGPGNYGYTF